This T cell receptor (beta chain) was identified in a study of OX40 agonist ivuxolimab in advanced cancers. TCRdb's table, derived via immunoSEQ multiplex PCR, lists solely in-frame clones and lacks some. This table has some 48,000 clones, 75% to 80% appearing once. Looked up from germline, CDR1 is SNHLY and CDR2 is FYNNEI. Unmatched junction bases numbered 5, after V lost 7 bases and J lost 4 bases. The CDR3 is 14 residues long. The gene calls are TRBV2 and TRBJ2-1, with 9 bases fitting TRBD2. Sequenced here: CD4+ or CD8+ T cells sorted from blood, sampled in a trial of the OX40 agonist ivuxolimab. The origin of this receptor is an adult with an advanced solid tumor such as melanoma, head and neck, liver or kidney cancer. CDR3 nucleotide sequence: TGTGCCAGCACCCGGACTAGCGAGTACAATGAGCAGTTCTTC. Its protein is CASTRTSEYNEQFF.